These T cell receptor beta chains were read from a single sample in a study of blood T cell repertoires in COVID-19. Assay used: immunoSEQ multiplex PCR; TCRdb lists only in-frame clones, some missing. The sample holds 150,000 to 200,000 clones; under 85% are singletons and the top ten take roughly 1.1%. The sequencing input was peripheral blood. Every receptor here comes from a man in his sixties who had recovered from COVID-19. Both conserved end residues are part of each CDR3.

TRBV5-1,CASSSARDRGDEQYF
TRBV3-1/TRBV3-2,CASSRRQGYLHNEQFF
TRBV7-3,CASSPRTADTEAFF
TRBV5-1,CASSPGLEYNEQFF
TRBV9,CASSVLGEGQFF
TRBV6-5,CASSYAQGQGNTF
TRBV5-1,CASSLGSGGGTDTQYF
TRBV19,CASSIKGFTEAFF
TRBV5-1,CASRGEGRSSPLHF
TRBV4-1,CASAPGSGYYEQYF
TRBV7-2,CASSFAESYGYTF
TRBV3-1/TRBV3-2,CASSRLGRGTDTQYF
TRBV2,CASSTGGKNYGYTF
TRBV30,CASGGTDTQYF
TRBV19,CASTPGHSYEKLFF
TRBV5-4,CASSLLPLNTEAFF
TRBV4-2,CASSQDGARGRETDTQYF
TRBV18,CASSPDRDSDTQYF
TRBV27,CASSSPSGGTDTQYF
TRBV6-1,CASSEGAGLYGYTF
TRBV11-3,CASSLGHFSGNTIYF
TRBV5-6,CASSFGQGRGYTF